The 23 T cell receptor beta chains below were found in one sample sequenced in a study of blood T cell repertoires in COVID-19. Clones were sequenced by immunoSEQ multiplex PCR, and TCRdb holds only the in-frame ones, with some missing. The sample lists about 91,000 clones; approximately 86% were seen once. Source material: peripheral blood. These receptors were taken from a woman between 65 and 79 years old with acute or convalescent COVID-19.

CDR3 coding DNA: TGTGCCAGCAGCCGAAGCGGGAGAGGGCAAGAGACCCAGTACTTC. Protein sequence: CASSRSGRGQETQYF. The chain couples TRBV28 to TRBJ2-5; 8 bases agree with TRBD2. The V gene's germline CDR1 is MDHEN and CDR2 SYDVKM. V shed 6 bases, J shed 2 bases, and the junction held 8 bases outside the gene matches. The CDR3 totals 15 residues.

V gene TRBV7-6 combines with J gene TRBJ2-1; TRBD2 matches 13 bases. The germline V gene has CDR1 SGHVS and CDR2 FNYEAQ. V dropped 5 bases and J dropped 1; count of bases not matched to a gene: 2. The CDR3 runs to 16 residues. CDR3 bases: TGTGCCAGCAGCAGGACTAGCGGGAGATCCTACAATGAGCAGTTCTTC. Residues: CASSRTSGRSYNEQFF. Together with reference TRBV7-6 and TRBJ2-1, the CDR3 gives the full variable domain: GAGVSQSPRYKVTKRGQDVALRCDPISGHVSLYWYRQALGQGPEFLTYFNYEAQQDKSGLPNDRFSAERPEGSISTLTIQRTEQRDSAMYRCASSRTSGRSYNEQFFGPGTRLTVL.

The J gene is TRBJ1-1, the V gene TRBV4-1; 8 nucleotides agree with TRBD1. The CDR3 spans 15 residues. Germline values: CDR1 MGHRA, CDR2 YSYEKL. V dropped 0 bases and J dropped 6; count of bases not matched to a gene: 6. CDR3 region: CASSQEQGVIAEAFF. In DNA, the CDR3 is TGCGCCAGCAGCCAAGAACAGGGGGTCATCGCTGAAGCTTTCTTT.

The CDR3 region is CASSLATGGTNTGELFF. The CDR3 nucleotides read TGTGCCAGCAGCTTGGCGACAGGGGGCACGAACACCGGGGAGCTGTTTTTT. The rearrangement links TRBV5-8 to TRBJ2-2; 10 bases align to TRBD1. Germline-derived CDR1 and CDR2 are SGHTS and YDEGEE. The CDR3 is made up of 17 amino acids. The trim removed 0 bases at V and 0 bases at J, leaving 2 bases unmatched.

The CDR3 bases are TGTGCCTGGGCAGGTGGAGGTGAGCAGTTCTTC. Translating it yields CAWAGGGEQFF. The rearrangement links TRBV30 to TRBJ2-1, with a possible D match to TRBD2 (5 bases). With 5 bases removed from V and 9 bases from J, the gap between germline ends came to 11 bases. This CDR3 region has 11 residues. Germline loops: CDR1 GTSNPN, CDR2 SVGIG (reference sequence).

The V and J genes are TRBV2 and TRBJ2-2; possible D gene TRBD2, 5 bases. Germline CDR1 is SNHLY and CDR2 is FYNNEI. The CDR3 loop spans 16 amino acids. V shed 6 bases and J shed 7 bases, with 21 bases lying between them. CDR3 residues: CASSELGGYSIGELFF. CDR3 bases: TGTGCCAGCAGCGAACTAGGCGGCTATTCGATCGGGGAGCTGTTTTTT.

V and J are TRBV27 and TRBJ2-1; 15 bases align to TRBD2. The J segment lost 9 bases and the V segment lost 2 bases, leaving 5 bases of the junction unmatched. The CDR3 has 16 residues. Germline V gene data show CDR1 as MNHEY and CDR2 as SMNVEV (reference sequence). CDR3 in amino acids: CASSLRTSGRASEQFF. In DNA form, the CDR3 reads TGTGCCAGCAGTTTAAGGACTAGCGGGAGGGCCAGTGAGCAGTTCTTC.

The CDR3 reads CSASFQGDEQFF. CDR3 DNA sequence: TGCAGTGCTAGTTTCCAGGGCGATGAGCAGTTCTTC. This chain joins TRBV20-1 and TRBJ2-1; D might be TRBD1 (5 bases). Looked up from germline, CDR1 is DFQATT and CDR2 is SNEGSKA (reference sequence). The CDR3 totals 12 residues. With 3 bases removed from V and 8 bases from J, the gap between germline ends came to 11 bases.

The gene calls are TRBV29-1 and TRBJ1-2; D gene uncertain. The CDR3 spans 12 residues. Trimming removed 3 bases at V and 3 bases at J, with 8 bases between. The germline V gene has CDR1 SQVTM and CDR2 ANQGSEA. The CDR3, as DNA: TGCAGCGTTGACTCGGGGTACTATGGCTACACCTTC. As protein: CSVDSGYYGYTF. Based on the CDR3 plus reference TRBV29-1 and TRBJ1-2, the full variable domain is SAVISQKPSRDICQRGTSLTIQCQVDSQVTMMFWYRQQPGQSLTLIATANQGSEATYESGFVIDKFPISRPNLTFSTLTVSNMSPEDSSIYLCSVDSGYYGYTFGSGTRLTVV.

The V call is TRBV7-9, the J call TRBJ1-2; D call uncertain. This CDR3 contains 14 residues. Trimming removed 5 bases from V and 4 bases from J, with 14 bases in between. CDR1 SEHNR and CDR2 FQNEAQ come from the germline V gene (reference sequence). The DNA of the CDR3 is TGTGCCAGCAGCCCTGGACCAGCGGGCTATGGCTACACCTTC. Translating gives CASSPGPAGYGYTF.

The CDR3 loop is CASSLLNEQFF. In DNA form, the CDR3 reads TGTGCCAGCAGTTTACTCAATGAGCAGTTCTTC. The rearrangement links TRBV28 to TRBJ2-1, with unresolved D. With 2 bases removed from V and 6 bases from J, the gap between germline ends came to 2 bases. Germline values: CDR1 MDHEN, CDR2 SYDVKM. The CDR3 sequence is 11 residues long. Variable domain in full (rest from reference TRBV28 and TRBJ2-1): DVKVTQSSRYLVKRTGEKVFLECVQDMDHENMFWYRQDPGLGLRLIYFSYDVKMKEKGDIPEGYSVSREKKERFSLILESASTNQTSMYLCASSLLNEQFFGPGTRLTVL.

The rearrangement uses TRBV5-4 and TRBJ2-7; 7 bases map to TRBD2. V lost 3 bases and J lost 2; bases outside the gene matches: 8. CDR3 length: 15 residues. Looked up from germline, CDR1 is SGHNT and CDR2 is YYREEE (reference sequence). CDR3 coding DNA: TGTGCCAGCAGCTCAATGACAGCGGGAACCTACGAGCAGTACTTC. Translated: CASSSMTAGTYEQYF.

Here the CDR3 reads CASSYVDSYGYTF. The CDR3 nucleotides are TGTGCCAGTAGTTATGTGGACAGTTATGGCTACACCTTC. This rearrangement joins TRBV19 to TRBJ1-2, with a weak D call TRBD1 (6 bases). This CDR3 spans 13 amino acids. Trimming stripped 5 bases from V and 5 bases from J, with 12 bases between. Germline V gene sequence: CDR1 LNHDA, CDR2 SQIVND (reference sequence).

This clone was counted once. The V gene is TRBV15, the J gene TRBJ2-1, with 11 bases identical to TRBD2. With V trimmed by 1 base and J by 8 bases, 7 bases remained unmatched. The CDR3 contains 16 residues. Germline assignment: CDR1 LNHNV and CDR2 YYDKDF (reference sequence). As DNA, the CDR3 is TGTGCCACCAGCAGAGGGGGACTAGCGGCGGGCGATGAGCAGTTCTTC. Protein product: CATSRGGLAAGDEQFF.

CDR3 in DNA: TGCGCCAGCAGCTCAGGGGGCGACCCCTATGGCTACACCTTC. Amino acids: CASSSGGDPYGYTF. The V and J genes are TRBV5-1 and TRBJ1-2; 8 nucleotides match TRBD1. CDR1 SGHRS and CDR2 YFSETQ come from the germline V gene. The CDR3 covers 14 residues. V was pared by 3 bases and J by 4 bases, with 5 bases of the junction left unmatched.

This chain links TRBV4-1 with TRBJ2-1, with a possible D match to TRBD2 (5 bases). The CDR3 is 16 residues long. Between the trimmed V and J ends, which lost 5 bases and 0 bases, there was a span of 14 bases. Germline loops: CDR1 MGHRA, CDR2 YSYEKL. The CDR3 loop reads CASSYSDSASYNEQFF. The CDR3, as DNA: TGCGCCAGCAGCTACAGCGATAGCGCCTCCTACAATGAGCAGTTCTTC.

The chain joins TRBV19 to TRBJ2-7; 10 nucleotides agree with TRBD1. V gave up 9 bases and J gave up 5 bases; unmatched junction bases: 4. The CDR3 has 12 amino acids. Germline values: CDR1 LNHDA, CDR2 SQIVND (reference sequence). CDR3 protein: CASRDRGDEQYF. CDR3 DNA sequence: TGTGCCAGCCGGGACAGGGGTGACGAGCAGTACTTC. The variable domain in full, with the rest retrieved from reference TRBV19 and TRBJ2-7, is DGGITQSPKYLFRKEGQNVTLSCEQNLNHDAMYWYRQDPGQGLRLIYYSQIVNDFQKGDIAEGYSVSREKKESFPLTVTSAQKNPTAFYLCASRDRGDEQYFGPGTRLTVT.

The CDR3 DNA follows: TGTGCCAGCATGAGGCAGGGATCGAACACCGGGGAGCTGTTTTTT. Protein sequence: CASMRQGSNTGELFF. The gene calls are TRBV6-5 and TRBJ2-2; the D gene is possibly TRBD1 (5 bases). Germline lookup yields CDR1 MNHEY and CDR2 SVGAGI. The CDR3 consists of 15 residues. The ends were cut back, 7 bases at V and 0 bases at J, with 12 bases in the middle.

The V call is TRBV7-3, the J call TRBJ2-3; TRBD2 matches 9 bases. V lost 4 bases and J lost 4; bases outside the gene matches: 3. The germline CDR1 and CDR2 sequences are SGHTA and FQGTGA. The CDR3 extends over 14 amino acids. The DNA for the CDR3 is TGTGCCAGCAGCTCTCGGACTAGCGCAGATACGCAGTATTTT. Its protein product is CASSSRTSADTQYF.

This sequence joins TRBV6-5 and TRBJ1-1, with D tentatively TRBD1 (5 bases). Germline V gene lookup returns CDR1 MNHEY and CDR2 SVGAGI. This CDR3 comprises 15 residues. V was shortened by 0 bases and J by 5 bases, with 13 bases between the two germline ends. CDR3 nucleotide sequence: TGTGCCAGCAGTTACTCGGGAGGGGATTGGACTGAAGCTTTCTTT. Translating it yields CASSYSGGDWTEAFF.

The rearrangement joins TRBV3-1 (or the pseudogene TRBV3-2) to TRBJ2-1; 7 bases map to TRBD1. CDR3 size: 15 residues. Germline-derived CDR1 and CDR2 are LGHDT and YNNKEL (reference sequence). V lost 4 bases, J lost 0 bases, and 3 bases stayed unmatched. For the CDR3, the DNA is TGTGCCAGCAGCCGACAGGGTTTCTCCTACAATGAGCAGTTCTTC. It specifies CASSRQGFSYNEQFF.

The rearrangement joins TRBV6-2 or TRBV6-3 to TRBJ1-5; 7 positions agree with TRBD1. V lost 2 bases, J lost 1 base, and 2 bases stayed unmatched. This CDR3 region has 15 residues. Germline V gene data show CDR1 as MNHEY and CDR2 as SVGEGT. The CDR3 sequence is CASSYRTGSNQPQHF. CDR3 in DNA: TGTGCCAGCAGTTACAGGACAGGCAGCAATCAGCCCCAGCATTTT.

This clone has only one observation. The J gene is TRBJ2-3, the V gene TRBV7-2, with TRBD2 as a possible D gene (7 bases). This CDR3 spans 15 amino acids. The V gene lost 1 base and the J gene lost 2 bases, with 10 bases spanning the gap. Germline V gene sequence: CDR1 SGHTA, CDR2 FQGNSA. Here the CDR3 reads CASSLGGGYTDTQYF. The CDR3 DNA sequence: TGTGCCAGCAGCTTAGGCGGGGGCTACACAGATACGCAGTATTTT.